This T cell receptor beta chain was identified in a study of CD8 T cells in ankylosing spondylitis. Regarding the study as a whole: Certain motif variants had earlier appeared in reactive arthritis synovial fluid and blood. A TCR beta motif made of several highly homologous variants seemed typical of ankylosing spondylitis blood. The disease-linked clones had a CD8+ phenotype and low blood frequencies. As reported, disease-linked clones showed significant enrichment in matched ankylosing spondylitis synovial fluid.

TCR beta libraries were made by quantitative 5'-RACE with molecular barcodes. TCRdb independently ran MiXCR on the 5' RACE reads; one entry per CDR3 protein. This sample has a few hundred thousand distinct CDR3 sequences, with around 7.6% found just once. This CDR3 spans 15 amino acids. Germline trimming cut 4 bases from V and 0 bases from J; bases unmatched to any gene: 2. Germline V gene data show CDR1 as MNHEY and CDR2 as SMNVEV (reference sequence). This clonotype was observed a handful of times. The target antigen is unknown. V and J are TRBV27 and TRBJ2-5; 10 bases fit TRBD2. The sequence was collected from a male donor with ankylosing spondylitis. The source material was blood, either unsorted or a sorted T cell fraction (not recorded which). CDR3 sequence: CASSWTSGYQETQYF. The CDR3 nucleotides are TGTGCCAGCAGTTGGACTAGCGGATACCAAGAGACCCAGTACTTC.